What follows describes a single T cell receptor (beta chain). Its antigen is not identified. The data stem from a study of blood T cells in healthy people across ages. Overall study findings and caveats: Age brought a roughly linear fall in TCR beta diversity measured per million T cells. Strongly correlated with naive T cell percentage was TCR beta diversity. CMV infection status of these donors was not known.

Researchers report isolating at least 7 million PBMCs per sample. Primed by a sample-barcoded 5' primer and a J-beta primer mix, a second PCR proceeded for roughly 6 to 12 cycles. Via MiXCR, TCRdb re-called the 5' RACE reads, giving one row per CDR3 protein. The data contain hundreds of thousands of distinct CDR3 sequences, about 49% of them singletons. CDR3 length: 13 amino acids. Losses at the gene ends were 10 bases for V and 10 bases for J; bases not matched to a gene: 10. This sequence originates from a man aged 55 to 70 in good health. The sequenced sample consisted of blood. The rearrangement uses TRBV12-3 or TRBV12-4 and TRBJ1-6, with 7 bases aligning to TRBD1. CDR3 nucleotide sequence: TGTGCCACAAAGAAGGGGGCAAACTCACCCCTCCACTTT. It specifies CATKKGANSPLHF.